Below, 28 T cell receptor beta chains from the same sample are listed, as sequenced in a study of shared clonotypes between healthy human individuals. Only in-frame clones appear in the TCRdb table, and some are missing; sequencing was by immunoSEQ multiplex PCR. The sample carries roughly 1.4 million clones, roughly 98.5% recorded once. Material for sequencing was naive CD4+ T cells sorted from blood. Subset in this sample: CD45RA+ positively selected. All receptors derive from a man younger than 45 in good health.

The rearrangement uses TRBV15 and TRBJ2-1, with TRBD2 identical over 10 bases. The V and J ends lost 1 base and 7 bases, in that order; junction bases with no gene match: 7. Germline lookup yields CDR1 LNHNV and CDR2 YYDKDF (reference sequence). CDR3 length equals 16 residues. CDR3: CATSRVPASGRNEQFF. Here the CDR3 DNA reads TGTGCCACCAGCAGAGTTCCCGCTAGCGGGAGAAATGAGCAGTTCTTC.

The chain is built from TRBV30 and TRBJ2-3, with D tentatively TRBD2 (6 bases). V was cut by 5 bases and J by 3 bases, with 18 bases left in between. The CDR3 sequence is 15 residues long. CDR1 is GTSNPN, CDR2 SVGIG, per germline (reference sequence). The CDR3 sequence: CAWGALGGGTDTQYF. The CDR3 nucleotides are TGTGCCTGGGGAGCTTTAGGAGGAGGGACAGATACGCAGTATTTT.

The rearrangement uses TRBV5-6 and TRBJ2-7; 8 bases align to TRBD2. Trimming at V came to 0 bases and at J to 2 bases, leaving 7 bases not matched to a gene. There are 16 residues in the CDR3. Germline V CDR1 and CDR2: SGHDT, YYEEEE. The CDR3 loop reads CASSLARSGIPYEQYF. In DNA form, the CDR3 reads TGTGCCAGCAGCTTGGCCCGTAGCGGGATACCCTACGAGCAGTACTTC.

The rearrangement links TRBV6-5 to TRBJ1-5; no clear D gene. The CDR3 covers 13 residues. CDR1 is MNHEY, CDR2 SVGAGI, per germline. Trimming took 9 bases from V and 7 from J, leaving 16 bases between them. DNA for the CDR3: TGTGCCAGTGGCCGCTTTCGGAGGCAGCCCCAGCATTTT. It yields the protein CASGRFRRQPQHF.

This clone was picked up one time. For the CDR3, the DNA is TGTGCCAGCAGCCCTTGGACAGGGATGAGGGGCGAGCAGTACTTC. Protein: CASSPWTGMRGEQYF. The chain recombines TRBV5-6 with TRBJ2-7; 8 bases match TRBD1. V dropped 4 bases and J dropped 6; count of bases not matched to a gene: 12. CDR1 SGHDT and CDR2 YYEEEE come from the germline V gene. This CDR3 region has 15 residues. The whole variable domain, remainder taken from reference TRBV5-6 and TRBJ2-7, is DAGVTQSPTHLIKTRGQQVTLRCSPKSGHDTVSWYQQALGQGPQFIFQYYEEEERQRGNFPDRFSGHQFPNYSSELNVNALLLGDSALYLCASSPWTGMRGEQYFGPGTRLTVT.

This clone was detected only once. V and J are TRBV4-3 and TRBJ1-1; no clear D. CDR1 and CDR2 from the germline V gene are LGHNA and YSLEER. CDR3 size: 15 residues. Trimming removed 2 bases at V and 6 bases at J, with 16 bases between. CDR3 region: CASSQNTLGYAEAFF. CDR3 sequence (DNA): TGCGCCAGCAGCCAAAACACCCTTGGATACGCTGAAGCTTTCTTT.

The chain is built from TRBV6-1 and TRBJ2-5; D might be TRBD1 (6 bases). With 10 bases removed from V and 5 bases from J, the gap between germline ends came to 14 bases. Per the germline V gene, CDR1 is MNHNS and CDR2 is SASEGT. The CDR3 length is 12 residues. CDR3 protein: CATIQGMETQYF. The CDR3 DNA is TGTGCCACCATTCAGGGGATGGAGACCCAGTACTTC.

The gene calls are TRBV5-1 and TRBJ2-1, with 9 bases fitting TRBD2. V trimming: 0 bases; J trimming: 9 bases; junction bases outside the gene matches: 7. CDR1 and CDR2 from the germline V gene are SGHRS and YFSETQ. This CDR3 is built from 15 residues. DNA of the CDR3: TGCGCCAGCAGCTTGGGAGGCGGGAGGGCCTTTGAGCAGTTCTTC. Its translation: CASSLGGGRAFEQFF.

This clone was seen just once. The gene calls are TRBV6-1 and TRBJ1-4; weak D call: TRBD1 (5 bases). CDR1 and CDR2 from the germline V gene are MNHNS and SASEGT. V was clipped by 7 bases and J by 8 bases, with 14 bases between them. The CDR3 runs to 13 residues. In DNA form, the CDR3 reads TGTGCCAGCAAGGGGCAGGGTGGCGAAAAACTGTTTTTT. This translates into CASKGQGGEKLFF.

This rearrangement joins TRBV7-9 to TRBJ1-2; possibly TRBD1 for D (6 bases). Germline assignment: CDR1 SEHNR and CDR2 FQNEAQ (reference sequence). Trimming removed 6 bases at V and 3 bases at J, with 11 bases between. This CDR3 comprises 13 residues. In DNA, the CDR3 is TGTGCCAGCAGACCCGGACAGTACTATGGCTACACCTTC. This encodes CASRPGQYYGYTF. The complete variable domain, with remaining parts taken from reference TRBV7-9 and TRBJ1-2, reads DTGVSQNPRHKITKRGQNVTFRCDPISEHNRLYWYRQTLGQGPEFLTYFQNEAQLEKSRLLSDRFSAERPKGSFSTLEIQRTEQGDSAMYLCASRPGQYYGYTFGSGTRLTVV.

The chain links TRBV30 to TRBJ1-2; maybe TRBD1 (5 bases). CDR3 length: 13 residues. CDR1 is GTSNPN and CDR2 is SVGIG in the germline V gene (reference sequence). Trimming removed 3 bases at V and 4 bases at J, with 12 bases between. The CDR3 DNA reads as TGTGCCTGGAGAGCCGGGACGCCCTATGGCTACACCTTC. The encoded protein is CAWRAGTPYGYTF.

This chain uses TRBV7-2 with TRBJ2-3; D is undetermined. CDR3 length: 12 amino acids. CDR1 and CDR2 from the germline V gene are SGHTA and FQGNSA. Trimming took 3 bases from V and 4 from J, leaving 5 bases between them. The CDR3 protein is CASSFQSDTQYF. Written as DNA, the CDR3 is TGTGCCAGCAGCTTCCAATCAGATACGCAGTATTTT.

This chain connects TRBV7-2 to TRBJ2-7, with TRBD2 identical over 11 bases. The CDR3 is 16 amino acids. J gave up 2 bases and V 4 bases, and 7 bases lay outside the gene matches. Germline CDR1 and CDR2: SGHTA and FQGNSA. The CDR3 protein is CASSYSSGRLPYEQYF. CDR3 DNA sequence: TGTGCCAGCAGCTACTCTAGCGGGAGGCTCCCCTACGAGCAGTACTTC.

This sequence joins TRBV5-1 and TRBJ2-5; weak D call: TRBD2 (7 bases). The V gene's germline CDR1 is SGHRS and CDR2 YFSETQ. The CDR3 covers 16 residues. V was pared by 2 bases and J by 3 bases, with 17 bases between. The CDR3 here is CASSLVGSGGEETQYF. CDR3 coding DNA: TGCGCCAGCAGCTTAGTCGGTTCGGGGGGCGAAGAGACCCAGTACTTC.

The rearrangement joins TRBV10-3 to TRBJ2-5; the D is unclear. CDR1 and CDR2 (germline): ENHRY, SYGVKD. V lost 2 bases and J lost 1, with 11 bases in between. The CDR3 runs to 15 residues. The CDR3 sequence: CAISEQASFQETQYF. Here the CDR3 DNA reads TGTGCCATCAGTGAGCAGGCCTCCTTCCAAGAGACCCAGTACTTC.

In nucleotides, the CDR3 is TGCGCCAGCAGCATCCGGGCCGATCAAGAGACCCAGTACTTC. As protein: CASSIRADQETQYF. The genes are TRBV5-1 and TRBJ2-5; D is unresolved. Germline values: CDR1 SGHRS, CDR2 YFSETQ. This CDR3 contains 14 residues. Trimming stripped 4 bases from V and 2 bases from J, with 12 bases between.

CDR3 in amino acids: CASSRLGLADSYEQYF. The CDR3 region has the DNA TGTGCCAGCAGCCGATTGGGACTAGCGGATTCCTACGAGCAGTACTTC. This chain joins TRBV14 and TRBJ2-7; 11 positions agree with TRBD2. Germline V gene sequence: CDR1 SGHDN, CDR2 FVKESK. V was pared by 4 bases and J by 1 base, with 6 bases of the junction left unmatched. The length of the CDR3 is 16 residues.

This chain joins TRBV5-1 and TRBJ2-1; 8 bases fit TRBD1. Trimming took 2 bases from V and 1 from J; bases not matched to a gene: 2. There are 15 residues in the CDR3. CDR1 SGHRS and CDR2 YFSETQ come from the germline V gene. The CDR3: CASSLRDRSYNEQFF. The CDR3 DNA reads TGCGCCAGCAGCTTACGGGACAGGTCCTACAATGAGCAGTTCTTC.

The CDR3 bases are TGCGCCAGCAGCTTGAGCGCCTTAACTAGGGGCGGGAACTACGAGCAGTACTTC. Translated: CASSLSALTRGGNYEQYF. This rearrangement joins TRBV5-1 to TRBJ2-7, with D perhaps TRBD2 (6 bases). Germline CDR1 and CDR2: SGHRS and YFSETQ. Trimming shortened V by 1 base and J by 3 bases, and 23 bases separated the two germline ends. The CDR3 loop spans 18 amino acids.

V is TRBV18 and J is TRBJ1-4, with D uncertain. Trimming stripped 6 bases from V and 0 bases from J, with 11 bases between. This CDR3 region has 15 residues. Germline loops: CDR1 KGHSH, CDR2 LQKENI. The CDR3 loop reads CASSPTSSTNEKLFF. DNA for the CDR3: TGTGCCAGCTCGCCGACTTCTTCAACTAATGAAAAACTGTTTTTT. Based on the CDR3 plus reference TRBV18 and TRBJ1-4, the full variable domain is NAGVMQNPRHLVRRRGQEARLRCSPMKGHSHVYWYRQLPEEGLKFMVYLQKENIIDESGMPKERFSAEFPKEGPSILRIQQVVRGDSAAYFCASSPTSSTNEKLFFGSGTQLSVL.

DNA for the CDR3: TGCGCCAGCAGCCAAGTCGGGGAGGGCTATGGCTACACCTTC. Protein product: CASSQVGEGYGYTF. J is TRBJ1-2 and V is TRBV4-1; D is unclear. Germline CDR1 and CDR2: MGHRA and YSYEKL. Trimming took 1 base from V and 4 from J, leaving 10 bases between them. This CDR3 spans 14 amino acids.

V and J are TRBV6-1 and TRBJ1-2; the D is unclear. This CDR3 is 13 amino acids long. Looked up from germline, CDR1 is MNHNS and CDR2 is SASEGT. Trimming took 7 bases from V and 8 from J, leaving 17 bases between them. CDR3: CASTSVTLGGYTF. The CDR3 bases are TGTGCCAGCACCTCAGTGACCCTCGGCGGCTACACCTTC.

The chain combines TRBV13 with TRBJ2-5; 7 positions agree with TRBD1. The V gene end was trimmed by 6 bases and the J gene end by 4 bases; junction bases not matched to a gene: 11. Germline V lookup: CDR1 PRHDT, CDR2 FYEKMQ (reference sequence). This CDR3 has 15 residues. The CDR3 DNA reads TGTGCCAGCAGAAGGATCCCAGGGGGAGCAGAGACCCAGTACTTC. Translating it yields CASRRIPGGAETQYF. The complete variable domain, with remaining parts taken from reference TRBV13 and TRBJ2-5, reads AAGVIQSPRHLIKEKRETATLKCYPIPRHDTVYWYQQGPGQDPQFLISFYEKMQSDKGSIPDRFSAQQFSDYHSELNMSSLELGDSALYFCASRRIPGGAETQYFGPGTRLLVL.

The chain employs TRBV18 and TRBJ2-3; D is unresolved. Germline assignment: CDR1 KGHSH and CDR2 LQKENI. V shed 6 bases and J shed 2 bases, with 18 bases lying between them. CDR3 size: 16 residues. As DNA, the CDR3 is TGTGCCAGCTCCGCCCGAGTGGCAGGTTCCACAGATACGCAGTATTTT. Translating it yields CASSARVAGSTDTQYF. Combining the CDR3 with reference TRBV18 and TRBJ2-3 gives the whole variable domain NAGVMQNPRHLVRRRGQEARLRCSPMKGHSHVYWYRQLPEEGLKFMVYLQKENIIDESGMPKERFSAEFPKEGPSILRIQQVVRGDSAAYFCASSARVAGSTDTQYFGPGTRLTVL.

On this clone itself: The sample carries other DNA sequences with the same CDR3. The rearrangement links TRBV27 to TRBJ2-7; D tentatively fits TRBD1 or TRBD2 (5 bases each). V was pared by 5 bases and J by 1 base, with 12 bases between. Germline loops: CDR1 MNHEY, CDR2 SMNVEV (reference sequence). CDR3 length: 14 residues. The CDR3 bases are TGTGCCAGCAGTCCCCGGGACGGATCCTACGAGCAGTACTTC. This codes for CASSPRDGSYEQYF.

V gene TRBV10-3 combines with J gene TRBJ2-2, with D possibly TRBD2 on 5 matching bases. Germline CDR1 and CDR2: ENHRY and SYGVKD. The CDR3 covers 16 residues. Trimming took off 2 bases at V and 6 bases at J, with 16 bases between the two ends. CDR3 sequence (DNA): TGTGCCATCAGTGAGCGGCGGGCAGATCTATCCGGGGAGCTGTTTTTT. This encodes CAISERRADLSGELFF.

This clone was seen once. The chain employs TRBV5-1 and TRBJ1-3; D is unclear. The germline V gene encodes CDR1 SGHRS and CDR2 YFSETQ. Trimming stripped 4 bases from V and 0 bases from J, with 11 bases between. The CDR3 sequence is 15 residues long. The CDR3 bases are TGCGCCAGCAGCATTGGACGGTCCTCTGGAAACACCATATATTTT. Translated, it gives CASSIGRSSGNTIYF.

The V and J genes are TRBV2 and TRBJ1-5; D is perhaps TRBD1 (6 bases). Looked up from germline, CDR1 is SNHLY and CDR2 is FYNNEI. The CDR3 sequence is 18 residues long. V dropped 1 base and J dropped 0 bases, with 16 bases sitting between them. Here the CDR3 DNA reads TGTGCCAGCAGTGAAGAGACAGGTCCCGTTGTTAGCAATCAGCCCCAGCATTTT. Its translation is CASSEETGPVVSNQPQHF.